This T cell receptor (beta chain) was observed in a study of T-cell reconstitution after alpha-beta-depleted transplantation in children. This CDR3 is 16 amino acids long. After removal of 4 bases from V and 5 bases from J, the junction contained 12 bases not matched to a gene. In germline, CDR1 is SGHRS, CDR2 YFSETQ. Unique molecular identifiers tagged the TCRbeta library. Via MiXCR, TCRdb re-called the PCR reads, giving one row per CDR3 protein. The sample lists about 500,000 distinct CDR3 sequences; over 25% were seen once. This clonotype was seen more than once but under ten times. The receptor's source is a human donor who donated a stem cell graft to a child with aplastic anemia. The specimen comprised PBMCs from the stem cell graft donor, sampled from the stem cell graft. The chain joins TRBV5-1 to TRBJ2-3; 8 bases are shared with TRBD1. The CDR3 here is CASSHTETGVGDTQYF. The CDR3 nucleotides read TGCGCCAGCAGCCATACAGAGACAGGGGTGGGAGATACGCAGTATTTT.